This T cell receptor (beta chain) was sequenced in a study of blood T cell repertoires in COVID-19. Germline V CDR1 and CDR2: ENHRY, SYGVKD. V was pared by 6 bases and J by 3 bases, with 9 bases between. The CDR3 contains 12 residues. Participants, about 18 to 100 years old, spanned about 26 US areas. The authors' processing: Counts of nucleated cells, estimated from reference gene primer amplification, were obtained. Generated by immunoSEQ multiplex PCR, the TCRdb table keeps only in-frame clones and is missing some. Clonal size and the V and J genes are those of that table, whereas D and trimming came from the DNA. Seen here are over 200,000 clones, roughly four fifths observed once, and the top ten hold 15%.

This clonotype was sampled from a man aged 35-49 years who had recovered from COVID-19. The sample comprised PBMCs or T cells enriched from blood (not recorded which). The chain couples TRBV10-3 to TRBJ2-7; D is undetermined. The CDR3 DNA follows: TGTGCCATCAGCCCCAGACTCTACGAGCAGTACTTC. Translating gives CAISPRLYEQYF.